These 9 T cell receptor beta chains were sequenced from one sample in a study of blood T cell repertoires in COVID-19. Sequencing was performed with immunoSEQ multiplex PCR; in TCRdb, only in-frame clones are kept and a portion is missing. The sample has hundreds of thousands of clones, about 81% seen once. Sequencing used PBMCs or T cells enriched from blood (not recorded which). Receptor source: a man under 40 with acute COVID-19.

Concerning this clone itself: A single base is all that separates this from a far larger clone, so a read error is likely. This rearrangement joins TRBV11-3 to TRBJ2-2; TRBD1 matches 7 bases. V was pared by 5 bases and J by 1 base, with 4 bases of the junction left unmatched. CDR1 is SGHNT, CDR2 YENEEA, per germline. CDR3 size: 15 residues. Here the CDR3 reads CASSGRQGNTGELFF. The CDR3 nucleotides read TGTGCCAGCAGCGGGAGACAGGGGAACACCGGGGAGCTGTTTTTT.

The chain's CDR3 is CATSDLAPSTDTQYF. In DNA, the CDR3 is TGTGCCACCAGTGATTTAGCCCCTAGCACAGATACGCAGTATTTT. The chain combines TRBV24-1 with TRBJ2-3; D unresolved. This CDR3 is built from 15 residues. Germline V gene sequence: CDR1 KGHDR, CDR2 SFDVKD. V lost 1 base and J 0 bases, leaving 7 bases between the germline ends.

This chain connects TRBV27 to TRBJ1-1; tentative D call: TRBD1 (5 bases). Germline CDR1 MNHEY, CDR2 SMNVEV (reference sequence). Trimming took off 2 bases at V and 8 bases at J, with 9 bases between the two ends. CDR3 length: 12 residues. The CDR3 loop reads CASSLTGREAFF. CDR3 DNA sequence: TGTGCCAGCAGTTTAACAGGCAGAGAAGCTTTCTTT.

This clone was seen only once. The chain joins TRBV19 to TRBJ2-1; 9 positions agree with TRBD1. Germline lookup yields CDR1 LNHDA and CDR2 SQIVND (reference sequence). Losses at the gene ends were 5 bases for V and 5 bases for J; bases not matched to a gene: 4. The length of the CDR3 is 14 residues. This chain's CDR3 is CASSPGQGNNEQFF. As DNA, the CDR3 is TGTGCCAGTAGTCCCGGACAGGGGAACAATGAGCAGTTCTTC.

The table lists this clone with a few counts. This chain links TRBV24-1 with TRBJ2-3; 7 positions agree with TRBD1. This CDR3 contains 14 residues. Losses at the gene ends were 2 bases for V and 4 bases for J; bases not matched to a gene: 2. Per the germline V gene, CDR1 is KGHDR and CDR2 is SFDVKD. This CDR3 is CATSDSGTADTQYF. DNA of the CDR3: TGTGCCACCAGTGATTCCGGGACAGCAGATACGCAGTATTTT.

The J gene is TRBJ2-5, the V gene TRBV19; D possibly corresponds to TRBD1 (6 bases). This CDR3 comprises 15 residues. V was cut by 6 bases and J by 4 bases, with 18 bases left in between. Germline CDR1 is LNHDA and CDR2 is SQIVND (reference sequence). CDR3 in amino acids: CASSPTSPGVETQYF. CDR3 bases: TGTGCCAGTAGCCCGACTTCGCCAGGGGTAGAGACCCAGTACTTC.

This clone was found many times. This sequence joins TRBV5-6 and TRBJ2-7, with 9 bases fitting TRBD2. Looked up from germline, CDR1 is SGHDT and CDR2 is YYEEEE. J was trimmed by 2 bases and V by 4 bases; bases with no gene match: 7. The CDR3 covers 15 residues. The CDR3: CASSDSSGKAYEQYV. The CDR3 DNA is TGTGCCAGCAGCGATTCTAGCGGGAAGGCCTACGAGCAGTACGTC.

V usage is TRBV4-2 and J usage is TRBJ1-5; TRBD1 might be the D (6 bases). The CDR3 totals 15 residues. Trimming cost V 0 bases and J 6 bases, with 12 bases left between them. Looked up from germline, CDR1 is LGHNA and CDR2 is YNFKEQ. The CDR3 DNA reads as TGTGCCAGCAGCCAAGAGCGGGGGCGAGGTCAGCCCCAGCATTTT. It codes for CASSQERGRGQPQHF.

The J gene is TRBJ1-2, the V gene TRBV11-2, with D uncertain. The CDR3 is 15 residues long. Looked up from germline, CDR1 is SGHAT and CDR2 is FQNNGV. Trimming left V 0 bases short and J 5 bases short, with 13 bases between. In nucleotides, the CDR3 is TGTGCCAGCAGCTTAGATGGTGGCCCGATTTATGGCTACACCTTC. Translating gives CASSLDGGPIYGYTF.